A selection of T cell receptor beta chains follows, all from one sample in a study of regulatory T cells in long-lasting Graves disease. TCRdb redid the calling of the multiplex PCR reads with MiXCR, one entry per CDR3 protein. Among 250,000 to 300,000 distinct CDR3 sequences listed, roughly 18% were seen once. A further study also used this sample, focusing on T cells in Graves' hyperthyroidism and ophthalmopathy.

The sequences come from peripheral blood mononuclear cells (PBMCs), collected at new diagnosis, from a patient treated with antithyroid drugs. The receptors stem from a woman aged 25 to 39 with Graves disease. CDR3s include the opening cysteine and the closing phenylalanine or tryptophan. Fields, in order: clone size, J gene, V gene, D gene, CDR3 protein, CDR3 DNA. A D gene is named only where the DNA matches it firmly. Clone size is given as once, few, many, or a class for an expanded clone.

many TRBJ2-1 TRBV6-1 TRBD1 CASSAGLHTGGWFF TGTGCCAGCAGCGCCGGTCTACATACAGGGGGATGGTTCTTC
many TRBJ1-6 TRBV2 . CASREGPNNSPLHF TGTGCCAGCAGGGAGGGGCCGAATAATTCACCCCTCCACTTT
many TRBJ2-2 TRBV6-1 . CASTYAAAGNTGELFF TGTGCCAGCACCTATGCCGCGGCAGGGAACACCGGGGAGCTGTTTTTT
many TRBJ1-1 TRBV27 . CASSRGRGTEAFF TGTGCCAGCAGTCGGGGCAGGGGCACTGAAGCTTTCTTT
many TRBJ1-2 TRBV5-1 . CASSLAAVYGYTF TGTGCCAGCAGCTTGGCGGCAGTCTATGGCTACACCTTC
many TRBJ2-5 TRBV2 . CASSRESETQYF TGTGCCAGCTCAAGGGAATCGGAGACCCAGTACTTC
many TRBJ1-1 TRBV27 . CASSSPQGTEAFF TGTGCCAGCAGTTCACCTCAGGGCACTGAAGCTTTCTTT
few TRBJ1-1 TRBV5-5 . CASSSFGGSGTEAFF TGTGCCAGCAGCTCTTTTGGGGGGTCGGGCACTGAAGCTTTCTTT
few TRBJ1-1 TRBV9 TRBD1 CASSPRTGKNTEAFF TGTGCCAGCAGCCCCCGGACAGGGAAGAACACTGAAGCTTTCTTT
many TRBJ1-2 TRBV29-1 . CSGQPQGDYGYTF TGCAGCGGCCAGCCACAGGGAGACTATGGCTACACCTTC
many TRBJ1-2 TRBV20-1 . CSATPGGDGGYTF TGCAGTGCCACGCCGGGAGGGGATGGTGGCTACACCTTC